The TCR beta chain under discussion was sequenced for a study of monozygotic twins with inflammatory bowel disease. The CDR3 loop spans 13 amino acids. Germline CDR1 is DFQATT and CDR2 is SNEGSKA (reference sequence). TCRdb reprocessed the 5' RACE reads, with one entry per CDR3 protein and no DNA. In all, the sample yields 440,000 or so distinct CDR3 sequences. The source material was blood. The chain uses TRBV20-1 and TRBJ1-2. The sequence was obtained from a human donor with ulcerative colitis or Crohn's disease, or a healthy co-twin of an affected twin (not recorded which). The CDR3 sequence is CSARPPADYGYTF.